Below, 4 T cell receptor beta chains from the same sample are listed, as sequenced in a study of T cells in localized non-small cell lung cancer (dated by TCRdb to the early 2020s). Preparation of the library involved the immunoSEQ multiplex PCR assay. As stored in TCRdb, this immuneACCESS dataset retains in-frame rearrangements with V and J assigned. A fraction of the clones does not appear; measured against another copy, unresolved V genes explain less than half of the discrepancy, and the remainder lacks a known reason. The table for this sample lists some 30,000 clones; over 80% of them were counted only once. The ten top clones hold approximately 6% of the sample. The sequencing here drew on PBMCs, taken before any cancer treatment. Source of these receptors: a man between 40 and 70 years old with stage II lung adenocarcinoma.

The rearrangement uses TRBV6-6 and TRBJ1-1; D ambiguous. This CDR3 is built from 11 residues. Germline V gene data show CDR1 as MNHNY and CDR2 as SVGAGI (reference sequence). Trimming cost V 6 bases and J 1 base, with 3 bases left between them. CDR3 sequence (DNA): TGTGCCAGCAGCCCGAACACTGAAGCTTTCTTT. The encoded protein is CASSPNTEAFF.

The DNA for the CDR3 is TGTGCCTGGAGTGTTCCGGGAAAGCCCCAGCATTTT. Residues: CAWSVPGKPQHF. The V gene is TRBV30, the J gene TRBJ1-5; D not certain. The germline CDR1 and CDR2 sequences are GTSNPN and SVGIG (reference sequence). The length of the CDR3 is 12 residues. V lost 0 bases to trimming and J lost 8 bases, with 8 bases between them. Full variable domain (outside the CDR3, taken from reference TRBV30 and TRBJ1-5): SQTIHQWPATLVQPVGSPLSLECTVEGTSNPNLYWYRQAAGRGLQLLFYSVGIGQISSEVPQNLSASRPQDRQFILSSKKLLLSDSGFYLCAWSVPGKPQHFGDGTRLSIL.

Here the CDR3 DNA reads TGTGCCAGCAGTTATGACAGGGGGTCCACTGAAGCTTTCTTT. Residues: CASSYDRGSTEAFF. The chain links TRBV6-1 to TRBJ1-1; 9 bases are shared with TRBD1. The CDR3 totals 14 residues. J was trimmed by 4 bases and V by 5 bases; bases with no gene match: 5. Germline lookup yields CDR1 MNHNS and CDR2 SASEGT.

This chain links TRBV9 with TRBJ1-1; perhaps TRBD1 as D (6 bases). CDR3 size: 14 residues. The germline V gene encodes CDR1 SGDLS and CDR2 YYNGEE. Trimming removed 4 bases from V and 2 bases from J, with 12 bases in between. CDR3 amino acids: CASSKGESNTEAFF. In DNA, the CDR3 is TGTGCCAGCAGCAAGGGGGAAAGCAACACTGAAGCTTTCTTT.